The rows below give T cell receptor beta chains drawn from one sample of a study of cytomegalovirus exposure and HLA in healthy donors. Profiling relied on immunoSEQ multiplex PCR, and the TCRdb table lists in-frame clones only, not all of them. The data show approximately 100,000 clones, approximately 94% seen once. Sequencing was carried out using PBMCs. These receptors were collected from a woman younger than 45 in good health and CMV-seropositive. Each CDR3 is given with its conserved first and last residue. D genes are given only for firm matches. Only part of the rows carry a size: once, few, many, or a class if the clone is expanded.

TRBJ2-2,TRBV9,-,-,TGTGCCAGCAGCGTAGCGTTATACACCGGGGAGCTGTTTTTT,CASSVALYTGELFF
TRBJ1-2,TRBV7-2,once,-,TGTGCCAGCAGCTTATCCGGGGTTAACTATGGCTACACCTTC,CASSLSGVNYGYTF
TRBJ1-1,TRBV19,-,-,TGTGCCAGTAGTATCACAGGGCTCACTGAAGCTTTCTTT,CASSITGLTEAFF
TRBJ2-7,TRBV28,-,-,TGTGCCAGCGTTCGTAACGAGAACTACGAGCAGTACTTC,CASVRNENYEQYF
TRBJ1-2,TRBV2,few,-,TGTGCAACAGGGCGTATACGAGGCTACACCTTC,CATGRIRGYTF
TRBJ1-2,TRBV28,-,TRBD1,TGTGCCAGCAGTGAGACAGGGTTGGGCTGGTTCGACTATGGCTACACCTTC,CASSETGLGWFDYGYTF
TRBJ2-2,TRBV15,-,-,TGTGCCACCAGACCCGACAGACCCACCGGGGAGCTGTTTTTT,CATRPDRPTGELFF
TRBJ2-7,TRBV7-9,-,TRBD2,TGTGCCAGCAGCACTAGCGGGACTAGCGTCCCCGAGCAGTACTTC,CASSTSGTSVPEQYF
TRBJ2-7,TRBV9,-,-,TGTGCCAGCAGCGCAACTCAGACAGGAGGCCTCTACGAGCAGTACTTC,CASSATQTGGLYEQYF
TRBJ2-1,TRBV19,-,-,TGTGCCAGTAGTAAGGGGTGGCCTGAGCAGTTCTTC,CASSKGWPEQFF
TRBJ1-2,TRBV28,-,-,TGTGCCAGCAGTCTAAGACAGAAGGGCGGCTACACCTTC,CASSLRQKGGYTF
TRBJ2-5,TRBV5-4,-,TRBD1,TGTGCCAGCAGTAGAGCTAGTTCAGGGGGTCAAGAGACCCAGTACTTC,CASSRASSGGQETQYF
TRBJ2-3,TRBV19,-,-,TGTGCCAGTAGTATCGCCAACAGGCCAGATACGCAGTATTTT,CASSIANRPDTQYF
TRBJ2-5,TRBV7-8,-,TRBD2,TGTGCCAGCGTCCCGGGCGGGAGAAAGAGGGAGACCCAGTACTTC,CASVPGGRKRETQYF
TRBJ1-2,TRBV28,-,TRBD1,TGTGCCAGCGGAAAAACAGGGGGCTATGGCTACACCTTC,CASGKTGGYGYTF
TRBJ2-7,TRBV7-8,-,TRBD1,TGTGCCAGCAGACTGGGACAGGTGTCTTTCGGCGAGCAGTACTTC,CASRLGQVSFGEQYF
TRBJ2-5,TRBV2,-,-,TGTGCCAGCATTCCCTTTTTCTCGGGTACCCTACAAGAGACCCAGTACTTC,CASIPFFSGTLQETQYF
TRBJ1-3,TRBV10-1,few,-,TGCGCCAGCAGTGACAGCAGTAGCACTGGAAACACCATATATTTT,CASSDSSSTGNTIYF
TRBJ2-7,TRBV5-1,-,TRBD2,TGCGCCAGCAGCCCGGGACTAGCGGGAGGCGAGCAGTACTTC,CASSPGLAGGEQYF
TRBJ1-1,TRBV28,-,-,TGTGCCAGTCAACTCCAACAGCCTGAAGCTTTCTTT,CASQLQQPEAFF
TRBJ2-1,TRBV5-8,-,-,TGTGCCAGCAGCTACGCCGGGACTCCCTACAATGAGCAGTTCTTC,CASSYAGTPYNEQFF
TRBJ2-7,TRBV2,-,TRBD1,TGTGCCAGCAGTGAGTCGGGACAGGACCCAAACAGCTCCTACGAGCAGTACTTC,CASSESGQDPNSSYEQYF
TRBJ2-1,TRBV5-6,-,TRBD1,TGTGCCAGCAGCTCCCGGGGACAGGCCAGCTCCTACAATGAGCAGTTCTTC,CASSSRGQASSYNEQFF
TRBJ2-7,TRBV5-1,-,-,TGCGCCAGCAGCGCAACAGGGTCCTACGAGCAGTACTTC,CASSATGSYEQYF
TRBJ1-1,TRBV7-2,-,-,TGTGCCAGCAGCCCCCCCAGGGTTGTGAACACTGAAGCTTTCTTT,CASSPPRVVNTEAFF
TRBJ2-3,TRBV7-9,-,-,TGTGCCAGCAGCTTCGCTCTATCCCTCAATACGCAGTATTTT,CASSFALSLNTQYF
TRBJ2-3,TRBV4-3,-,-,TGCGCCAGCAGCCAAGATATGCGGTACTACACAGATACGCAGTATTTT,CASSQDMRYYTDTQYF
TRBJ2-4,TRBV13,-,TRBD1,TGTGCCAGCAGCATAACAGGGGGCGGTTCTAACATTCAGTACTTC,CASSITGGGSNIQYF
TRBJ2-7,TRBV27,-,-,TGTGCCAGCAGTATCGCGGCGGAGGCCTACGAGCAGTACTTC,CASSIAAEAYEQYF
TRBJ1-5,TRBV19,-,-,TGTGCCAGTAGTAGGACAGTCCTTAGCAATCAGCCCCAGCATTTT,CASSRTVLSNQPQHF
TRBJ2-5,TRBV6-1,-,TRBD2,TGTGCCAGCAGTGAATCGGCTAGCGGAAACAAAGAGACCCAGTACTTC,CASSESASGNKETQYF
TRBJ2-3,TRBV19,-,TRBD2,TGTGCCAGTAGATCCGGGGGAGCGGGAGTACGGGATACGCAGTATTTT,CASRSGGAGVRDTQYF
TRBJ2-7,TRBV5-1,-,-,TGCGCCAGCAGCTTGGTGTCGGCCGGGTACGAGCAGTACTTC,CASSLVSAGYEQYF
TRBJ1-2,TRBV28,-,TRBD1,TGTGCCAGCACCCCGGGACAGTTTAACTATGGCTACACCTTC,CASTPGQFNYGYTF
TRBJ2-7,TRBV27,-,TRBD2,TGTGCCAGCAGTCCATACTCATCGACTAGCGGCCCCTACGAGCAGTACTTC,CASSPYSSTSGPYEQYF
TRBJ2-1,TRBV6-5,-,TRBD2,TGTGCCAGCAGTTACTCCGGGACTAGATACAATGAGCAGTTCTTC,CASSYSGTRYNEQFF
TRBJ1-4,TRBV15,-,TRBD1,TGTGCCACCAGCAGAGTAAGGACAGGGGGAGAGGAAAAACTGTTTTTT,CATSRVRTGGEEKLFF
TRBJ2-1,TRBV29-1,-,TRBD1,TGCAGCGTTGAATACAGGGGAGTGGACAATGAGCAGTTCTTC,CSVEYRGVDNEQFF
TRBJ2-5,TRBV30,-,TRBD2,TGTGCCTGGAGGTGGGGGAGGGCCGATCGGGAGACCCAGTACTTC,CAWRWGRADRETQYF
TRBJ2-5,TRBV5-4,-,TRBD2,TGTGCCAGCAGCTTGGCGCTAGCGGGAGGGCAGGAGACCCAGTACTTC,CASSLALAGGQETQYF
TRBJ2-3,TRBV19,-,TRBD2,TGTGCCAGTAGTAGACTAGCGGGAGTGCTAGATACGCAGTATTTT,CASSRLAGVLDTQYF
TRBJ2-7,TRBV5-1,-,TRBD1,TGCGCCAGCAGCGAGGACAGGGGAACCTACGAGCAGTACTTC,CASSEDRGTYEQYF
TRBJ1-2,TRBV28,-,-,TGTGCCAGCAGTTTAGACATAGATAACTATGGCTACACCTTC,CASSLDIDNYGYTF
TRBJ2-6,TRBV6-5,once,-,TGTGCCAGCAGCTGGGGGGAGACTGGGGCCAACGTCCTGACTTTC,CASSWGETGANVLTF
TRBJ1-2,TRBV6-5,-,TRBD1,TGTGCCAGCAGTTACGGCCTGGACAGGACCTATGGCTACACCTTC,CASSYGLDRTYGYTF
TRBJ2-1,TRBV15,-,-,TGTGCCACCAGCAGAGATTTGCGGTCTCCCTACAATGAGCAGTTCTTC,CATSRDLRSPYNEQFF
TRBJ2-3,TRBV28,-,TRBD2,TGTGCCAGCAGTTTAGACGTCTGGCGGGAGGGCTCGGCAGATACGCAGTATTTT,CASSLDVWREGSADTQYF
TRBJ1-1,TRBV27,-,-,TGTGCCAGCAGATTAACGGGGGGGGGCACTGAAGCTTTCTTT,CASRLTGGGTEAFF
TRBJ1-1,TRBV5-1,-,-,TGCGCCAGCAGCTTTGGCGTCAAGGGACTGATGAACACTGAAGCTTTCTTT,CASSFGVKGLMNTEAFF
TRBJ2-5,TRBV2,-,-,TGTGCCAGCATTTGGCTAGCCGGGACCCAGTACTTC,CASIWLAGTQYF
TRBJ2-1,TRBV25-1,-,-,TGTGCCAGCAGTGAATTTTTCGGGACTGACAATGAGCAGTTCTTC,CASSEFFGTDNEQFF
TRBJ2-1,TRBV28,-,TRBD1,TGTGCCAGCAGTGCGAACCGGGACAGGGGCAATGAGCAGTTCTTC,CASSANRDRGNEQFF
TRBJ2-7,TRBV25-1,-,-,TGTGCCAGCAGTGAATCCTCCCACGAGCAGTACTTC,CASSESSHEQYF
TRBJ2-6,TRBV7-8,-,-,TGTGCCAGCAGCTTAAGGACAGCAGGGGCCAACGTCCTGACTTTC,CASSLRTAGANVLTF
TRBJ1-3,TRBV5-6,-,-,TGTGCCAGCAGCATCGCAGGGTTTTCTGGAAACACCATATATTTT,CASSIAGFSGNTIYF
TRBJ2-3,TRBV6-1,-,-,TGTGCCAGCAGTGAGGACTGGGCTAGCACAGATACGCAGTATTTT,CASSEDWASTDTQYF
TRBJ1-3,TRBV7-2,once,-,TGTGCCAGCAGCCCGCAGGGTTCCTCTGGAAACACCATATATTTT,CASSPQGSSGNTIYF